This T cell receptor (beta chain) was sequenced for a study of blood T cell repertoires in COVID-19. There are 13 residues in the CDR3. Trimming left V 5 bases short and J 2 bases short, with 9 bases between. Original processing notes: Reference gene primers were amplified, and this amplification served to estimate nucleated cell counts. This table comes from immunoSEQ multiplex PCR, and its TCRdb copy is limited to in-frame clones, with some not included. The V and J calls and clone size come from that table; D and trimming were worked out from the DNA. The data show more than 95,000 clones, with 82% seen just once and approximately 18% held by the top ten. Turning to this clone: Distinct nucleotide sequences in the sample also encode this CDR3.

This TCR came from an elderly man with acute or convalescent COVID-19. The V call is TRBV12-3 or TRBV12-4, the J call TRBJ1-2; D gene ambiguous. Sequencing was performed on peripheral blood. The CDR3 DNA is TGTGCCAGCAGTCCAACGGGGAACTATGGCTACACCTTC. Translation gives CASSPTGNYGYTF.